This TCR beta chain stems from a study of blood T cell repertoires in COVID-19. Study at large: The United States, Italy and Spain provided the acute and convalescent COVID-19 samples. T cells, B-cell-depleted T cells, or PBMCs supplied cDNA or gDNA.

V lost 4 bases and J lost 4, with 11 bases in between. Germline CDR1 and CDR2: SGHRS and YFSETQ. This CDR3 is built from 13 residues. Authors' methods: How many nucleated cells were present was estimated from reference gene primer amplification. This table comes from immunoSEQ multiplex PCR, and its TCRdb copy is limited to in-frame clones, with some not included. For V, J and clone size, that table is used; D and trimming come from the DNA. Here the sample spans approximately 63,000 clones, roughly 90% being singletons. The V and J genes are TRBV5-1 and TRBJ1-2; D might be TRBD1 (6 bases). Sequencing was done on a sample of peripheral blood. This TCR came from an elderly woman with acute or convalescent COVID-19. The CDR3 reads CASSEMTGYGYTF. CDR3 in DNA: TGCGCCAGCAGCGAAATGACAGGCTATGGCTACACCTTC.